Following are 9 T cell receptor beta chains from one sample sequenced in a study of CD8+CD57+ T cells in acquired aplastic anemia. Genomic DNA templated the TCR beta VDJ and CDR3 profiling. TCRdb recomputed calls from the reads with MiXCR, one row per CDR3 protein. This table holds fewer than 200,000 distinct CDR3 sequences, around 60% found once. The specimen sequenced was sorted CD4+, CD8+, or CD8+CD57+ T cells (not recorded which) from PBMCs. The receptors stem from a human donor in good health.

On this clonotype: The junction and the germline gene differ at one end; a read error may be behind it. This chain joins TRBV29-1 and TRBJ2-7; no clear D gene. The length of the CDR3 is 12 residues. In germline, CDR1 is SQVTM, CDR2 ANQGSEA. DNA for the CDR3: TGCAGCGTTGAGGTCACAAGGAACGAGCAGCACTTC. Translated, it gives CSVEVTRNEQHF.

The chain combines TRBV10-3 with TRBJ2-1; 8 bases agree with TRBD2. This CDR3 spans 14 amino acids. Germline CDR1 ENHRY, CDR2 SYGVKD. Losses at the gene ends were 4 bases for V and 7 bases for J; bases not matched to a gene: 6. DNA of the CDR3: TGTGCCATCAGTGGCACTAGCGGCCATAATGAGCAGTTCTTC. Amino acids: CAISGTSGHNEQFF.

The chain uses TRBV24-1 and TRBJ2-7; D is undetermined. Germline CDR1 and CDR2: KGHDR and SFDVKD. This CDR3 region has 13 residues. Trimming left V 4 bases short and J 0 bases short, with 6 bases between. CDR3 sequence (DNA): TGTGCCACCAGTGACCCGAACTCCTACGAGCAGTACTTC. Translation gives CATSDPNSYEQYF.

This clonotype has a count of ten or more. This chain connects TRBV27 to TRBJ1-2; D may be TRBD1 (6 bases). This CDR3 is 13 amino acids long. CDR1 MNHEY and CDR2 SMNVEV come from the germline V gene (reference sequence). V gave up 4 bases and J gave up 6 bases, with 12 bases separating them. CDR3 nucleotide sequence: TGTGCCAGCAGTTCGGGGGCGCCCAATGGCTACACCTTC. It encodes CASSSGAPNGYTF.

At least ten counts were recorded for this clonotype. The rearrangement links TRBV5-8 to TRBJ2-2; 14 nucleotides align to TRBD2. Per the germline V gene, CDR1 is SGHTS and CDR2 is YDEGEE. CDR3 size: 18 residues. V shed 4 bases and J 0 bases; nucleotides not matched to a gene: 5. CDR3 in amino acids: CASSPPGLAGANTGELFF. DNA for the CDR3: TGTGCCAGCAGCCCCCCGGGACTAGCGGGAGCGAACACCGGGGAGCTGTTTTTT.

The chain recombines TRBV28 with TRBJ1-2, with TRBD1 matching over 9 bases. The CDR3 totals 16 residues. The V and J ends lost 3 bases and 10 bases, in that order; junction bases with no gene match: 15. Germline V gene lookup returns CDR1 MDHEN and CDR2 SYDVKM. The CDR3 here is CASSFFPLDRGDDYTF. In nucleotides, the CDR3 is TGTGCCAGCAGTTTTTTTCCGCTCGACAGGGGGGATGACTACACCTTC.

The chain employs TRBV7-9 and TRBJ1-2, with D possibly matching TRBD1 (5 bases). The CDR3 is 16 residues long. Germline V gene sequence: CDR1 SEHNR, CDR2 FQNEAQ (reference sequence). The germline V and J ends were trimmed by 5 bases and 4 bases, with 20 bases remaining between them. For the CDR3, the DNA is TGTGCCAGCAGCCCCAGACAACAAAAGGGGCGCTATGGCTACACCTTC. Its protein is CASSPRQQKGRYGYTF.

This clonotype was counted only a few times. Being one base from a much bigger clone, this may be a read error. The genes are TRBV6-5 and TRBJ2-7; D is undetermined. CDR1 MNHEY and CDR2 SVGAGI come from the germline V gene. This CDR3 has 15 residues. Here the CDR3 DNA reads TGTGCCCGCAGTTACTCTACGCTACCCTCCTACGAGCAGTACTTC. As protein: CARSYSTLPSYEQYF.

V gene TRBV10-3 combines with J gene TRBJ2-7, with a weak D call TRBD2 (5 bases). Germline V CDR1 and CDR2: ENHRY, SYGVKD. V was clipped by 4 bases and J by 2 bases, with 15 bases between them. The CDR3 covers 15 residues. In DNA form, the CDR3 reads TGTGCCATCAGTGGAGAAGGACCAGCGGCCTACGAGCAGTACTTC. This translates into CAISGEGPAAYEQYF.